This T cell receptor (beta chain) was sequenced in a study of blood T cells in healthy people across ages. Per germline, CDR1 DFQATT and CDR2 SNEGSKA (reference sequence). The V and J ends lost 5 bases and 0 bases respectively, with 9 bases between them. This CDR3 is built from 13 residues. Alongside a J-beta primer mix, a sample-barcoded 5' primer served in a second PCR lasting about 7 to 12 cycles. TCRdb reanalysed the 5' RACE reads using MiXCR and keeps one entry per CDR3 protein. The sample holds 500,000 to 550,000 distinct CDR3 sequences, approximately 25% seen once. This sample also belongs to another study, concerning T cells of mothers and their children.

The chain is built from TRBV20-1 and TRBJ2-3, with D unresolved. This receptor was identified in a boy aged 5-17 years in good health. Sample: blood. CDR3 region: CSARRPSTDTQYF. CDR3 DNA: TGCAGTGCTCGGCGGCCTAGCACAGATACGCAGTATTTT.